The clone carrying this T cell receptor (beta chain) turned up a few times. This sample was taken from a study of Graves' ophthalmopathy and Graves' hyperthyroidism. Overall study context: Peripheral blood sampling occurred at initial diagnosis, before any treatment.

CDR3 regions of TCR beta were amplified from RNA transcripts. Second-round multiplex PCR came after a first-round RT-PCR that employed HTBI primers. Via MiXCR, TCRdb re-called the multiplex PCR reads, giving one row per CDR3 protein. The repertoire consists of approximately 380,000 distinct CDR3 sequences, with about 21% occurring once and the leading ten covering more than 2.5%. Diagnosis used clinical symptoms, serum thyroxine, TRAb, thyroid ultrasound and orbital computed tomography. CDR3 length: 14 amino acids. CDR1 and CDR2 from the germline V gene are SGHRS and YFSETQ. Trimming removed 1 base at V and 3 bases at J, with 10 bases between.

Sequenced: peripheral blood. This sequence was found in a young woman with stable Graves' hyperthyroidism. The chain carries TRBV5-1 and TRBJ1-1, with D possibly being TRBD1 (5 bases). CDR3 residues: CASSLRGMDTEAFF. CDR3 bases: TGCGCCAGCAGCTTGAGGGGAATGGACACTGAAGCTTTCTTT.